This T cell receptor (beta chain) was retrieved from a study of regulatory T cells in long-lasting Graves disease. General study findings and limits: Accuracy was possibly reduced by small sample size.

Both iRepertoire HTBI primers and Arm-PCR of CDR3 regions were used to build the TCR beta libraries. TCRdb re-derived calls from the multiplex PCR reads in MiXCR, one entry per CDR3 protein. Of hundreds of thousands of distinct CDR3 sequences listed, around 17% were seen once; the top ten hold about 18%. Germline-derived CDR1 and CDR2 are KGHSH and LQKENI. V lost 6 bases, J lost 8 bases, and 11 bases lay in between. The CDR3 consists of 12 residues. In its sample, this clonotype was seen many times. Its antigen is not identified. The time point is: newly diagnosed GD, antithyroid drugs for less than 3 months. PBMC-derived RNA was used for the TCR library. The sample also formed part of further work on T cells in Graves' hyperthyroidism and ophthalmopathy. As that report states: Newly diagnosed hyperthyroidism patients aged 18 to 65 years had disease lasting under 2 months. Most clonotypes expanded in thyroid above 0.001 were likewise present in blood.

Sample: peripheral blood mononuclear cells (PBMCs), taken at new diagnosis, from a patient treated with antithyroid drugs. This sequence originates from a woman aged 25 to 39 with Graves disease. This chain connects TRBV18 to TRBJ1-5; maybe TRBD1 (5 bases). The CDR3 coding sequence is TGTGCCAGCTCCGCCAGGGCTGAGCCCCAGCATTTT. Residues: CASSARAEPQHF.